These T cell receptor beta chains were read from a single sample in a study of cytomegalovirus exposure and HLA in healthy donors. Repertoires were generated with immunoSEQ multiplex PCR, while TCRdb's copy carries only in-frame clones and drops some. The sample includes about 160,000 clones, 79% of them seen just once. Sequencing was done on a sample of PBMCs. Source of these receptors: a man aged 35-49 years in good health and CMV-seronegative. CDR3s include the opening cysteine and the closing phenylalanine or tryptophan. D genes are given only for firm matches. The size field is filled for only some rows; it gives once, few, many or a size class.

15 | few | TRBJ2-2 | - | TRBV6-5 | CASSYAAGVAGELFF | TGTGCCAGCAGTTACGCGGCAGGGGTCGCCGGGGAGCTGTTTTTT
12 | - | TRBJ2-7 | TRBD2 | TRBV6-5 | CATETGGFEQYF | TGTGCCACCGAAACCGGGGGGTTCGAGCAGTACTTC
13 | - | TRBJ2-7 | TRBD1 | TRBV7-9 | CASSSDRGDEQYF | TGTGCCAGCAGCTCGGACAGGGGGGACGAGCAGTACTTC
16 | - | TRBJ2-7 | TRBD1 | TRBV30 | CAWSVSWTGGSYEQYF | TGTGCCTGGAGTGTTTCATGGACAGGGGGCTCCTACGAGCAGTACTTC
14 | once | TRBJ2-1 | - | TRBV2 | CASKTRITYNEQFF | TGTGCCAGCAAGACTAGAATCACCTACAATGAGCAGTTCTTC
16 | - | TRBJ1-2 | TRBD1 | TRBV5-5 | CASSPTTTGVNYGYTF | TGTGCCAGCAGCCCAACGACAACAGGGGTAAACTATGGCTACACCTTC
17 | - | TRBJ2-1 | TRBD1 | TRBV11-2 | CASSLVQIHRGYNEQFF | TGTGCCAGCAGCTTAGTACAGATTCACAGGGGCTACAATGAGCAGTTCTTC
17 | once | TRBJ1-3 | TRBD1 | TRBV5-4 | CASSLTGQGATGNAIYF | TGTGCCAGCAGCTTGACCGGACAGGGGGCAACGGGAAACGCCATATATTTT
19 | - | TRBJ1-6 | - | TRBV28 | CASSLGFKRGRSYNSPLHF | TGTGCCAGCAGTTTAGGGTTTAAGCGGGGGCGCAGTTATAATTCACCCCTCCACTTT
13 | few | TRBJ2-3 | - | TRBV15 | CATSRGQTDTQYF | TGTGCCACCAGCAGAGGACAGACAGATACGCAGTATTTT
15 | - | TRBJ2-1 | TRBD2 | TRBV7-6 | CASRALAGGYNEQFF | TGTGCCAGCAGAGCCTTAGCGGGAGGTTACAATGAGCAGTTCTTC
13 | - | TRBJ1-2 | TRBD1 | TRBV6-6 | CASSSYFRGGYTF | TGTGCCAGCAGTTCCTACTTCAGGGGGGGCTACACCTTC
17 | - | TRBJ2-2 | TRBD2 | TRBV4-1 | CASSQEGLAGGLRELFF | TGCGCCAGCAGCCAAGAAGGTCTAGCGGGAGGGCTTCGGGAGCTGTTTTTT
15 | - | TRBJ2-1 | TRBD2 | TRBV18 | CASSLASGRRNEQFF | TGTGCCAGCTCACTAGCTAGCGGGCGACGCAATGAGCAGTTCTTC
15 | - | TRBJ2-5 | - | TRBV25-1 | CASSDSSRGRGAQYF | TGTGCCAGCAGTGACTCGTCAAGGGGCCGTGGGGCCCAGTACTTC
15 | - | TRBJ2-7 | - | TRBV15 | CATSRDRRSSYEQYF | TGTGCCACCAGCAGAGATCGGAGGAGCTCCTACGAGCAGTACTTC
19 | - | TRBJ2-1 | TRBD2 | TRBV5-1 | CASSHLSRTSGSGVGEQFF | TGCGCCAGCAGCCATTTGTCCCGGACTAGCGGGAGTGGGGTGGGTGAGCAGTTCTTC
16 | once | TRBJ2-1 | TRBD2 | TRBV15 | CATSTPSGSAYNEQFF | TGTGCCACCAGCACCCCTAGCGGCAGTGCCTACAATGAGCAGTTCTTC
14 | - | TRBJ1-1 | - | TRBV6-5 | CASSSPRGRTEAFF | TGTGCCAGCAGTTCTCCCCGGGGGAGGACTGAAGCTTTCTTT
15 | - | TRBJ1-1 | TRBD1 | TRBV7-8 | CASSPGYRGNTEAFF | TGTGCCAGCAGCCCAGGTTACAGGGGGAACACTGAAGCTTTCTTT
14 | - | TRBJ2-5 | - | TRBV6-5 | CASSQQNIQETQYF | TGTGCCAGCAGCCAACAGAATATACAAGAGACCCAGTACTTC
13 | - | TRBJ1-1 | - | TRBV6-5 | CASSRTVYHEAFF | TGTGCCAGCAGTCGGACAGTCTACCATGAAGCTTTCTTT
12 | - | TRBJ1-5 | - | TRBV6-6 | CASSPGDQPQHF | TGTGCCAGCAGTCCAGGGGATCAGCCCCAGCATTTT
15 | - | TRBJ2-1 | - | TRBV28 | CASSVADFTYNEQFF | TGTGCCAGCAGTGTAGCGGACTTTACCTACAATGAGCAGTTCTTC
15 | - | TRBJ2-1 | TRBD2 | TRBV25-1 | CASSGKGGRAHEQFF | TGTGCCAGCAGTGGAAAGGGCGGGAGGGCCCATGAGCAGTTCTTC
14 | - | TRBJ2-7 | - | TRBV7-9 | CASSSYREFHEQYF | TGTGCCAGCAGCTCCTACCGGGAATTTCACGAGCAGTACTTC
16 | few | TRBJ2-5 | TRBD1 | TRBV11-1 | CASSLDRGALGETQYF | TGTGCCAGCAGCTTGGACAGGGGGGCCCTGGGGGAGACCCAGTACTTC
14 | - | TRBJ2-3 | - | TRBV6-1 | CASNYGGSPDTQYF | TGTGCCAGCAACTACGGGGGTAGCCCAGATACGCAGTATTTT